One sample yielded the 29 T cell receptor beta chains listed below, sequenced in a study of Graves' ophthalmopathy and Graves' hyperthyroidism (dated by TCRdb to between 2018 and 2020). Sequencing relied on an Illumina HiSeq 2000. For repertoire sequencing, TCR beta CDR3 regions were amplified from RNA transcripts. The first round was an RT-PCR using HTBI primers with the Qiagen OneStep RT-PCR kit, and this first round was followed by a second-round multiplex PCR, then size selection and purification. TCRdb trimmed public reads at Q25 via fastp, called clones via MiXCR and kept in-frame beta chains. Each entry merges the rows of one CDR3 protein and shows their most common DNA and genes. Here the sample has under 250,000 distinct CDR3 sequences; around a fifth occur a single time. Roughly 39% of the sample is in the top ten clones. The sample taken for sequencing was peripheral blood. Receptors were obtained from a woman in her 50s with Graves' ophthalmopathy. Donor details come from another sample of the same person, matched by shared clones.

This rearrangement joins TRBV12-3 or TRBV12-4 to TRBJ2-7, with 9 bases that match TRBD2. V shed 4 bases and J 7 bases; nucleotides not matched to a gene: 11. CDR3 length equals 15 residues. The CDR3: CASSSTSGLPGEQYF. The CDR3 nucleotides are TGTGCCAGCAGTTCGACTAGCGGCTTGCCGGGGGAGCAGTACTTC.

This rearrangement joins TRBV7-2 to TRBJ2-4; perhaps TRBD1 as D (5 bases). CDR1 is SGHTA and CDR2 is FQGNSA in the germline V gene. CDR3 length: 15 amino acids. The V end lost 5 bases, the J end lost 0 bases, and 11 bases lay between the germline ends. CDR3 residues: CASSMGQVAKNIQYF. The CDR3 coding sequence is TGTGCCAGCAGCATGGGGCAGGTAGCCAAAAACATTCAGTACTTC.

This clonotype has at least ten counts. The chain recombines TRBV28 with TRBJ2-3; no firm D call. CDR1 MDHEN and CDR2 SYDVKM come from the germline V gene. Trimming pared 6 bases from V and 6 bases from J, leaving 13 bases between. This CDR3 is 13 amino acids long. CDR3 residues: CASSPRSVDTQYF. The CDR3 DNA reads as TGTGCCAGCAGCCCCCGCTCCGTTGATACGCAGTATTTT.

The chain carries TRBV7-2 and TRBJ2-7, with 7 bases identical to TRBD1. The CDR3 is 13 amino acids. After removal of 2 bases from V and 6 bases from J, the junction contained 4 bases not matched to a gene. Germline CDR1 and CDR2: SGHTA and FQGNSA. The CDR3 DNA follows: TGTGCCAGCAGCTTACTTAACAGGGGCGAGCAGTACTTC. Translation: CASSLLNRGEQYF.

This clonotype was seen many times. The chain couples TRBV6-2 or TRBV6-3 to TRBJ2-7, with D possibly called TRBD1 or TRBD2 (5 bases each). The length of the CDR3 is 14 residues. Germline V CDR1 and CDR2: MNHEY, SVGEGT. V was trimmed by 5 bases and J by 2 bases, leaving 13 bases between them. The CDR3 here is CASSRSGTTYEQYF. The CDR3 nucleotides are TGTGCCAGCAGTCGATCCGGGACGACCTACGAGCAGTACTTC.

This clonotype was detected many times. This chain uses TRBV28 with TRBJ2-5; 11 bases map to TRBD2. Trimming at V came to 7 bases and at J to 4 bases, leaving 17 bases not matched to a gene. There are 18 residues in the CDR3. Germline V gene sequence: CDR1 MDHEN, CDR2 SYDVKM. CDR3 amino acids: CASTPPGLAEIKGETQYF. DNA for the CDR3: TGTGCCAGCACCCCGCCGGGACTAGCGGAAATCAAAGGAGAGACCCAGTACTTC.

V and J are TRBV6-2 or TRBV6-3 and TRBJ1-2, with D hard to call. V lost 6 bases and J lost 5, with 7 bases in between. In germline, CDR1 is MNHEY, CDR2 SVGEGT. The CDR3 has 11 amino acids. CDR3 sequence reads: CASSRAYGYTF. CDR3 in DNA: TGTGCCAGCAGCCGTGCATATGGCTACACCTTC.

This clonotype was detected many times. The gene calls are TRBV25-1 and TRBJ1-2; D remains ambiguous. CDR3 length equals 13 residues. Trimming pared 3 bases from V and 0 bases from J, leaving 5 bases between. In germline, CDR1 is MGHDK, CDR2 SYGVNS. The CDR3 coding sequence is TGTGCCAGCAGTGAGCCAGCTAACTATGGCTACACCTTC. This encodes CASSEPANYGYTF.

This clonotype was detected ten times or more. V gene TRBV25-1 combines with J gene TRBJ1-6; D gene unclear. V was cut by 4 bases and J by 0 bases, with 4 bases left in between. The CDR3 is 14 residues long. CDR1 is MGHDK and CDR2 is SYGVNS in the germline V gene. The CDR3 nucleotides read TGTGCCAGCAGTGTGGACTCCTATAATTCACCCCTCCACTTT. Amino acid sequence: CASSVDSYNSPLHF.

In nucleotides, the CDR3 is TGTGCCTGGAGTACAGGGGGAGGTACCGGGGAGCTGTTTTTT. Translated, it gives CAWSTGGGTGELFF. The V and J genes are TRBV30 and TRBJ2-2; TRBD1 matches at 8 bases. Trimming took 2 bases from V and 5 from J; bases not matched to a gene: 4. The CDR3 loop spans 14 amino acids. Germline CDR1 is GTSNPN and CDR2 is SVGIG (reference sequence). Combining the CDR3 with reference TRBV30 and TRBJ2-2 gives the whole variable domain SQTIHQWPATLVQPVGSPLSLECTVEGTSNPNLYWYRQAAGRGLQLLFYSVGIGQISSEVPQNLSASRPQDRQFILSSKKLLLSDSGFYLCAWSTGGGTGELFFGEGSRLTVL.

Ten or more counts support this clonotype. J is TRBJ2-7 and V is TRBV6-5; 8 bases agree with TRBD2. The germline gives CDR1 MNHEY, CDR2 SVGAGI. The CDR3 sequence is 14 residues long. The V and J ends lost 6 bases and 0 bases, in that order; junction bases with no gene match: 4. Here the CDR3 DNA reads TGTGCCAGCAGACTAGCGGCCGCCTCCTACGAGCAGTACTTC. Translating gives CASRLAAASYEQYF.

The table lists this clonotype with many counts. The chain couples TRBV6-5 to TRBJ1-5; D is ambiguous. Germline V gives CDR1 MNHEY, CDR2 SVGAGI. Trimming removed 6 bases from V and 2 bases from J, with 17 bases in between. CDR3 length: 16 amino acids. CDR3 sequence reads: CASSQDPLRGNQPQHF. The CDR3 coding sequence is TGTGCCAGCAGCCAGGATCCCCTGAGGGGCAATCAGCCCCAGCATTTT.

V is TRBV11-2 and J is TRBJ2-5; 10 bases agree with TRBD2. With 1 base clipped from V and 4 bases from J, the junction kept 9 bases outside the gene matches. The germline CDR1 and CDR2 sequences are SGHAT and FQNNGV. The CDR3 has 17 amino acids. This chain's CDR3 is CASSLGSSGRLRETQYF. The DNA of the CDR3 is TGTGCCAGCAGCTTAGGGTCTAGCGGGAGACTGCGAGAGACCCAGTACTTC.

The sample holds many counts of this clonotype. The CDR3 bases are TGCGCAGGCCGGCAGGCCAACTATGGCTACACCTTC. Translation: CAGRQANYGYTF. V and J are TRBV20-1 and TRBJ1-2; D is unclear. CDR1 and CDR2 from the germline V gene are DFQATT and SNEGSKA (reference sequence). This CDR3 has 12 residues.

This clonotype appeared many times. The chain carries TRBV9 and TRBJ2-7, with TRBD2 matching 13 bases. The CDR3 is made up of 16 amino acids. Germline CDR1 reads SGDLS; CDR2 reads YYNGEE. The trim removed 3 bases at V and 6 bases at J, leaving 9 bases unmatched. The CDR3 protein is CASSARGLAGAGEQYF. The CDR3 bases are TGTGCCAGCAGCGCACGAGGACTAGCGGGAGCTGGCGAGCAGTACTTC. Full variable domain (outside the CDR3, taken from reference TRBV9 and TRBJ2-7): DSGVTQTPKHLITATGQRVTLRCSPRSGDLSVYWYQQSLDQGLQFLIQYYNGEERAKGNILERFSAQQFPDLHSELNLSSLELGDSALYFCASSARGLAGAGEQYFGPGTRLTVT.

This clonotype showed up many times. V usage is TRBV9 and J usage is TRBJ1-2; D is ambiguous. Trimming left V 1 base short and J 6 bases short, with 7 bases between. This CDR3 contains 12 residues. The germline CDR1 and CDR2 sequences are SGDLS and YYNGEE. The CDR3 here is CASSVMGNGYTF. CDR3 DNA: TGTGCCAGCAGCGTAATGGGCAATGGCTACACCTTC. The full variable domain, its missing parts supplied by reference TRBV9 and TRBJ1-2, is DSGVTQTPKHLITATGQRVTLRCSPRSGDLSVYWYQQSLDQGLQFLIQYYNGEERAKGNILERFSAQQFPDLHSELNLSSLELGDSALYFCASSVMGNGYTFGSGTRLTVV.

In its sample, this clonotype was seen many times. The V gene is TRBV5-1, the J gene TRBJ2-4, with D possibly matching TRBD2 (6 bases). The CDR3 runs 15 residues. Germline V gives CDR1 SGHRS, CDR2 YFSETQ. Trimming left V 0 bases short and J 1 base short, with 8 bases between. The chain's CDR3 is CASSLGDFAKNIQYF. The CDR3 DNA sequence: TGCGCCAGCAGCTTGGGGGACTTCGCCAAAAACATTCAGTACTTC.

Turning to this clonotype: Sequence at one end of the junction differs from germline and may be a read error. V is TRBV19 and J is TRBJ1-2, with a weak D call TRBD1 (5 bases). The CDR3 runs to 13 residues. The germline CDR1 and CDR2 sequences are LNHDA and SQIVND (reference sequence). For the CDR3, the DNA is TGTGCCAGTATCATGACAGAAAACTATGTCTACACCTTC. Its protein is CASIMTENYVYTF. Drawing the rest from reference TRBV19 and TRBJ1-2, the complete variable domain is DGGITQSPKYLFRKEGQNVTLSCEQNLNHDAMYWYRQDPGQGLRLIYYSQIVNDFQKGDIAEGYSVSREKKESFPLTVTSAQKNPTAFYLCASIMTENYVYTFGSGTRLTVV.

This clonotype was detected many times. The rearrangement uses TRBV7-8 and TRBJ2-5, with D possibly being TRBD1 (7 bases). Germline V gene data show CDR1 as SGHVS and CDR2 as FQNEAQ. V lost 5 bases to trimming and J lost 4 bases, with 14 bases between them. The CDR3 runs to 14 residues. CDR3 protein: CASSPRGALETQYF. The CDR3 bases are TGTGCCAGCAGCCCCAGGGGGGCCCTAGAGACCCAGTACTTC.

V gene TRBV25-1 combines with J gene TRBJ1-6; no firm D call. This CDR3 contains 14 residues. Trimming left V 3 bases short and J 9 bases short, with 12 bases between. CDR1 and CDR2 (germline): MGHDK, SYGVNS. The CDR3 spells CASSDAGGVSPLHF. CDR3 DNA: TGTGCCAGCAGTGACGCGGGAGGAGTTTCACCCCTCCACTTT.

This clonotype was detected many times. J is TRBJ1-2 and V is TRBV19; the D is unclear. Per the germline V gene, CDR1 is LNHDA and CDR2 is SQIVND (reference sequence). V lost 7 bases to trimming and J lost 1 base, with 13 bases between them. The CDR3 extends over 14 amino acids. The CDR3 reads CASTPSRHNYGYTF. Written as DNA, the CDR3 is TGTGCCAGTACCCCGTCCAGGCATAACTATGGCTACACCTTC.

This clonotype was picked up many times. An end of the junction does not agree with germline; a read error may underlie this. CDR3 residues: CASIVPGGYTEAFF. CDR3 DNA sequence: TGTGCCAGCATCGTTCCAGGGGGCTACACTGAAGCCTTCTTT. This chain links TRBV6-1 with TRBJ1-1; 8 bases are a match to TRBD1. The CDR3 contains 14 residues. Germline V CDR1 and CDR2: MNHNS, SASEGT.

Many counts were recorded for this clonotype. The CDR3 reads CASRRGYEQYF. The CDR3 coding sequence is TGCGCCAGCCGACGGGGATACGAGCAGTACTTC. The V call is TRBV5-1, the J call TRBJ2-7; tentatively, D is TRBD2 (5 bases). CDR3 size: 11 residues. Germline assignment: CDR1 SGHRS and CDR2 YFSETQ. The germline V and J ends were trimmed by 7 bases and 4 bases, with 9 bases remaining between them.

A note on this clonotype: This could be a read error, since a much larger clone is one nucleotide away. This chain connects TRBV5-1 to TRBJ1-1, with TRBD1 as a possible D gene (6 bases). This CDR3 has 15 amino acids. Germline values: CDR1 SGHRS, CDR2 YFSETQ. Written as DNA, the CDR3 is TGCGTCAGCAGCGCCGGACAGAGGCAGGGGACTGAAGCTTTCTTT. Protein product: CVSSAGQRQGTEAFF.

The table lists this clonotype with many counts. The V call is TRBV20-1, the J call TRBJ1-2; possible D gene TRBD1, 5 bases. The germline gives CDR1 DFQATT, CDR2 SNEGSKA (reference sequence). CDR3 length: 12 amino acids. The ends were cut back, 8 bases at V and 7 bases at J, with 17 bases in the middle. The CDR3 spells CSSPLRDGGYTF. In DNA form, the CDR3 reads TGCAGTTCGCCCCTCCGGGACGGTGGCTACACCTTC.

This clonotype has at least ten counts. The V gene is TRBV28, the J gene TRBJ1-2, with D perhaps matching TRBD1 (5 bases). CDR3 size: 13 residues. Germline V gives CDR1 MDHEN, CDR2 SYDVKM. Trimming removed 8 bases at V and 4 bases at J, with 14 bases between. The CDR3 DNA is TGTGCCAGCGGACTTGACAGACCCTATGGCTACACCTTC. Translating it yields CASGLDRPYGYTF.

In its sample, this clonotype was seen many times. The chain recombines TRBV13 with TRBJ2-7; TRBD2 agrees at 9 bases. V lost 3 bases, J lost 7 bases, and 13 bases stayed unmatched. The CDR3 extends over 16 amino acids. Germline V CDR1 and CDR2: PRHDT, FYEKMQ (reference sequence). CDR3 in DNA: TGTGCCAGCAGCTTCCGTGCTAGCGGGAACCCCCCTGAGCAGTACTTC. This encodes CASSFRASGNPPEQYF.

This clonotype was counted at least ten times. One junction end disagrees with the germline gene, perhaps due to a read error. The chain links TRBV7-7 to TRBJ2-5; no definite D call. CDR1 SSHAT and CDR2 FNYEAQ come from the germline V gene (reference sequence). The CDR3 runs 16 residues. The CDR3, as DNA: TGTGCTAGCAGCCAAGACCCCAAGACTCGGCAAGAGACCCAGTACTTC. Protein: CASSQDPKTRQETQYF. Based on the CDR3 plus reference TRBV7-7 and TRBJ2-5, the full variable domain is GAGVSQSPRYKVTKRGQDVTLRCDPISSHATLYWYQQALGQGPEFLTYFNYEAQPDKSGLPSDRFSAERPEGSISTLTIQRTEQRDSAMYRCASSQDPKTRQETQYFGPGTRLLVL.

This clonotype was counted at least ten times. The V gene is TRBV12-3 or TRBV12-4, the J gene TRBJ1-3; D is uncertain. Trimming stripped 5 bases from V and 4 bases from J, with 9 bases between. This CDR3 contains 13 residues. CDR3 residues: CASSVTAGNTIYF. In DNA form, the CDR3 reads TGTGCCAGCAGTGTAACGGCCGGAAACACCATATATTTT.